This T cell receptor (beta chain) appears in the sequencing data of a study of T-cell reconstitution after alpha-beta-depleted transplantation in children. The V gene lost 1 base and the J gene lost 7 bases, with 10 bases spanning the gap. This CDR3 contains 13 residues. Germline V gives CDR1 MNHNS, CDR2 SASEGT. This clonotype was counted a few times. The TCRbeta library was prepared with unique molecular identifiers. TCRdb called the PCR reads again in MiXCR, with one record for every CDR3 protein. The sample has 450,000 to 600,000 distinct CDR3 sequences, around a third seen once. This rearrangement joins TRBV6-1 to TRBJ2-5; a possible D gene is TRBD2 (5 bases). The sequence derives from a human donor who donated a stem cell graft to a child with aplastic anemia. Sequencing was performed on PBMCs from the stem cell graft donor, taken from the stem cell graft. The CDR3 DNA is TGTGCCAGCAGTGAAGATTTACGGGGGACCCAGTACTTC. Translated: CASSEDLRGTQYF.